A selection of T cell receptor beta chains follows, all from one sample in a study of T cell changes during pregnancy in multiple sclerosis. Data came from immunoSEQ multiplex PCR; TCRdb stores just in-frame clones and leaves some out. This table holds 30,000 to 40,000 clones, approximately 90% found once. The sequencing here drew on CD4+ T cells from peripheral blood mononuclear cells, taken before pregnancy. These receptor sequences come from a female donor with multiple sclerosis, enrolled in a pregnancy study. The CDR3 runs from the conserved cysteine through the conserved F or W. Fields, in order: D gene, V gene, clone size, J gene, CDR3 DNA, CDR3 protein. The D gene is left open where the match is weak. Not every row has a clone size; where given, it reads once, few, many or a size class.

D gene: NA
V gene: TRBV7-2
clone size: NA
J gene: TRBJ2-5
CDR3 DNA: TGTGCCAGCAGCCCCCCCGGGGGAATGGGGGTCCAAGAGACCCAGTACTTC
CDR3 protein: CASSPPGGMGVQETQYF

D gene: TRBD1
V gene: TRBV4-3
clone size: NA
J gene: TRBJ2-2
CDR3 DNA: TGCGCCAGCAGCCAAGGGTATACAGGGGGCGTCGGGGAGCTGTTTTTT
CDR3 protein: CASSQGYTGGVGELFF

D gene: TRBD1
V gene: TRBV10-3
clone size: NA
J gene: TRBJ2-7
CDR3 DNA: TGTGCCATCAAGGAAGGGGGCAACGACTACGAGCAGTACTTC
CDR3 protein: CAIKEGGNDYEQYF

D gene: NA
V gene: TRBV21-1
clone size: NA
J gene: TRBJ1-5
CDR3 DNA: TGTGCAAGAAAGCTTCGAGATAGGACAGTACCAAATAGCAATCAGCCCCAGCATTTT
CDR3 protein: CARKLRDRTVPNSNQPQHF

D gene: TRBD2
V gene: TRBV30
clone size: NA
J gene: TRBJ2-1
CDR3 DNA: TGTGCCTGGAGTAGGACTAGCGGGGGGGGTGAGCAGTTCTTC
CDR3 protein: CAWSRTSGGGEQFF

D gene: TRBD1
V gene: TRBV18
clone size: NA
J gene: TRBJ2-6
CDR3 DNA: TGTGCCAGCACGACAGGGGGCCCCTCTGGGGCCAACGTCCTGACTTTC
CDR3 protein: CASTTGGPSGANVLTF

D gene: NA
V gene: TRBV29-1
clone size: NA
J gene: TRBJ2-3
CDR3 DNA: TGCAGCACAAACACAGATACGCAGTATTTT
CDR3 protein: CSTNTDTQYF

D gene: TRBD1
V gene: TRBV5-4
clone size: NA
J gene: TRBJ2-7
CDR3 DNA: TGTGCCAGCAGCTTACAGGGGGTGGACTACGAGCAGTACTTC
CDR3 protein: CASSLQGVDYEQYF

D gene: NA
V gene: TRBV18
clone size: NA
J gene: TRBJ1-1
CDR3 DNA: TGTGCCAGCTCACCAGCAGGGAACACTGAAGCTTTCTTT
CDR3 protein: CASSPAGNTEAFF

D gene: NA
V gene: TRBV7-9
clone size: NA
J gene: TRBJ2-2
CDR3 DNA: TGTGCCAGCAGCCACACAGGACAGCCGAACACCGGGGAGCTGTTTTTT
CDR3 protein: CASSHTGQPNTGELFF

D gene: TRBD1
V gene: TRBV2
clone size: NA
J gene: TRBJ2-5
CDR3 DNA: TGTGCCAGCAGGACAATTCCAGGGGGGACCCAGTACTTC
CDR3 protein: CASRTIPGGTQYF

D gene: NA
V gene: TRBV10-3
clone size: NA
J gene: TRBJ1-1
CDR3 DNA: TGTGCCATCAGGCTCGCGGGGGCTGACAGTGAAGCTTTCTTT
CDR3 protein: CAIRLAGADSEAFF

D gene: TRBD1
V gene: TRBV7-2
clone size: NA
J gene: TRBJ1-1
CDR3 DNA: TGTGCCAGCAGCTTAGTAAACAGGGGAAACACTGAAGCTTTCTTT
CDR3 protein: CASSLVNRGNTEAFF

D gene: NA
V gene: TRBV5-4
clone size: NA
J gene: TRBJ2-2
CDR3 DNA: TGTGCCAGCAGCTCGTTACAGGGATCCACCGGGGAGCTGTTTTTT
CDR3 protein: CASSSLQGSTGELFF

D gene: NA
V gene: TRBV5-1
clone size: NA
J gene: TRBJ1-4
CDR3 DNA: TGCGCCAGCAGCTTCAGAGGAAACAGGATCGAAAAACTGTTTTTT
CDR3 protein: CASSFRGNRIEKLFF

D gene: TRBD1
V gene: TRBV5-6
clone size: NA
J gene: TRBJ1-1
CDR3 DNA: TGTGCCAGCAGCTTGTGGGGGACAGCCATGAACACTGAAGCTTTCTTT
CDR3 protein: CASSLWGTAMNTEAFF

D gene: NA
V gene: TRBV28
clone size: NA
J gene: TRBJ1-3
CDR3 DNA: TGTGCCAGCAGTTTAGGTGGGGGCTTGGAAGGAAACACCATATATTTT
CDR3 protein: CASSLGGGLEGNTIYF

D gene: NA
V gene: TRBV5-1
clone size: NA
J gene: TRBJ1-5
CDR3 DNA: TGCGCCAGCAGCTTGGGGCCGAATAGCAATCAGCCCCAGCATTTT
CDR3 protein: CASSLGPNSNQPQHF

D gene: NA
V gene: TRBV7-3
clone size: NA
J gene: TRBJ2-2
CDR3 DNA: TGTGCCAGCAGCTTGGGCAGGGACACCGGGGAGCTGTTTTTT
CDR3 protein: CASSLGRDTGELFF

D gene: TRBD1
V gene: TRBV10-1
clone size: NA
J gene: TRBJ1-1
CDR3 DNA: TGCGCCAGCAGTGCCGGACAGGGGGCCGCTTTCTTT
CDR3 protein: CASSAGQGAAFF

D gene: NA
V gene: TRBV7-2
clone size: NA
J gene: TRBJ2-5
CDR3 DNA: TGTGCCAGCAGCCCCAGTCGGGGGGCCGGTGGGTCGACCCAGTACTTC
CDR3 protein: CASSPSRGAGGSTQYF

D gene: NA
V gene: TRBV2
clone size: NA
J gene: TRBJ2-7
CDR3 DNA: TGTGCCAGCAGTGGTAGAAGGGGGTCCTACGAGCAGTACTTC
CDR3 protein: CASSGRRGSYEQYF

D gene: TRBD1
V gene: TRBV28
clone size: NA
J gene: TRBJ1-4
CDR3 DNA: TGTGCCAGCAGCTCATTTCGGGGGACAGGGGCCACTAATGAAAAACTGTTTTTT
CDR3 protein: CASSSFRGTGATNEKLFF

D gene: NA
V gene: TRBV6-4
clone size: once
J gene: TRBJ2-5
CDR3 DNA: TGTGCCAGCAGTGACGGCAAAGTGCGGGGGCCTCAAGAGACCCAGTACTTC
CDR3 protein: CASSDGKVRGPQETQYF

D gene: TRBD1
V gene: TRBV2
clone size: NA
J gene: TRBJ2-7
CDR3 DNA: TGTGCCAGCAGTATAGGACAGGGGGTGGGAGTCGAGCAGTACTTC
CDR3 protein: CASSIGQGVGVEQYF

D gene: NA
V gene: TRBV6-1
clone size: NA
J gene: TRBJ2-2
CDR3 DNA: TGTGCCAGCAGGGCACAGGTAAACACCGGGGAGCTGTTTTTT
CDR3 protein: CASRAQVNTGELFF

D gene: NA
V gene: TRBV7-2
clone size: NA
J gene: TRBJ2-2
CDR3 DNA: TGTGCCAGCAGCTTACGAGGCGGGACCGGGGAGCTGTTTTTT
CDR3 protein: CASSLRGGTGELFF

D gene: NA
V gene: TRBV27
clone size: NA
J gene: TRBJ2-1
CDR3 DNA: TGTGCCAGCAGGCTGGGAGCGGTAGCTTACAATGAGCAGTTCTTC
CDR3 protein: CASRLGAVAYNEQFF

D gene: TRBD1
V gene: TRBV5-5
clone size: once
J gene: TRBJ2-5
CDR3 DNA: TGTGCCAGCAGCTCCGGGACAGGGGGCGCGGGAGAGACCCAGTACTTC
CDR3 protein: CASSSGTGGAGETQYF

D gene: TRBD2
V gene: TRBV9
clone size: once
J gene: TRBJ2-3
CDR3 DNA: TGTGCCAGCAGCGGGAGAGCGGGGGGGCGGGGGGATACGCAGTATTTT
CDR3 protein: CASSGRAGGRGDTQYF

D gene: NA
V gene: TRBV20-1
clone size: NA
J gene: TRBJ1-1
CDR3 DNA: TGCAGTGCTAGCAGGGAGGGTAAAGCTTTCTTT
CDR3 protein: CSASREGKAFF

D gene: NA
V gene: TRBV5-3
clone size: NA
J gene: TRBJ1-2
CDR3 DNA: TGTGCCAGAAGGGAATCGGACAGTGACTATGGCTACACCTTC
CDR3 protein: CARRESDSDYGYTF

D gene: TRBD1
V gene: TRBV7-9
clone size: NA
J gene: TRBJ2-1
CDR3 DNA: TGTGCCAGCAGCCGACAGGGGCCACCAAATGAGCAGTTCTTC
CDR3 protein: CASSRQGPPNEQFF

D gene: TRBD1
V gene: TRBV4-3
clone size: NA
J gene: TRBJ1-1
CDR3 DNA: TGCGCCAGCAGCCCCCTGGGGACAGGGTACACTGAAGCTTTCTTT
CDR3 protein: CASSPLGTGYTEAFF

D gene: NA
V gene: TRBV9
clone size: NA
J gene: TRBJ1-6
CDR3 DNA: TGTGCCAGCAGCGTAGTAGCGGTGGATTCACCCCTCCACTTT
CDR3 protein: CASSVVAVDSPLHF

D gene: NA
V gene: TRBV19
clone size: NA
J gene: TRBJ1-1
CDR3 DNA: TGTGCCAGTAGTCGCACAGGGAGGGGGACTGAAGCTTTCTTT
CDR3 protein: CASSRTGRGTEAFF

D gene: TRBD1
V gene: TRBV5-1
clone size: NA
J gene: TRBJ1-4
CDR3 DNA: TGCGCCAGCAGCTTGGGGGACAGGGGTGAAAAACTGTTTTTT
CDR3 protein: CASSLGDRGEKLFF

D gene: TRBD1
V gene: TRBV27
clone size: NA
J gene: TRBJ1-1
CDR3 DNA: TGTGCCAGCAGCCAGGACAGGGGAGTGACTGAAGCTTTCTTT
CDR3 protein: CASSQDRGVTEAFF

D gene: NA
V gene: TRBV7-6
clone size: NA
J gene: TRBJ1-3
CDR3 DNA: TGTGCCAGCAGCTTGGACAGCCACTCTGGAAACACCATATATTTT
CDR3 protein: CASSLDSHSGNTIYF